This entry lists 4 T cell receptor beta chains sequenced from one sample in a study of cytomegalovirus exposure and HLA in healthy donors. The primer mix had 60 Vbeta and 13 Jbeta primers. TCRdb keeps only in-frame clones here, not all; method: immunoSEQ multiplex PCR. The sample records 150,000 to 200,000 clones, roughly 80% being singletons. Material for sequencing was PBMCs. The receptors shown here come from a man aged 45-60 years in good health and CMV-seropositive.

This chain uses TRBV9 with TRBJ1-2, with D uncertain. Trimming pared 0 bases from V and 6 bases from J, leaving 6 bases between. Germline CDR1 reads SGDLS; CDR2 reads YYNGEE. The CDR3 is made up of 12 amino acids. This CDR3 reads CASSVGRDGYTF. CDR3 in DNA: TGTGCCAGCAGCGTAGGGAGGGATGGCTACACCTTC.

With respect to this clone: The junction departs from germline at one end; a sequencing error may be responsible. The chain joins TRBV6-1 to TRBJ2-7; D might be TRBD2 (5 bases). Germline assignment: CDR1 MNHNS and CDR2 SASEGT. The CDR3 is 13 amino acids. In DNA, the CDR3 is TGTGCCAGCAGGGAGGTAAGCGATGCACCGTGGATCTTC. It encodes CASREVSDAPWIF.

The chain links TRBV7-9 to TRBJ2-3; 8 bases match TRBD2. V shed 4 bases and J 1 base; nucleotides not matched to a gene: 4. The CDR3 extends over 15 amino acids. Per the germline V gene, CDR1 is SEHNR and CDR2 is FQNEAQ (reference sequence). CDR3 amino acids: CASSSLAVRTDTQYF. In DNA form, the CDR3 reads TGTGCCAGCAGCTCACTAGCGGTCCGCACAGATACGCAGTATTTT.

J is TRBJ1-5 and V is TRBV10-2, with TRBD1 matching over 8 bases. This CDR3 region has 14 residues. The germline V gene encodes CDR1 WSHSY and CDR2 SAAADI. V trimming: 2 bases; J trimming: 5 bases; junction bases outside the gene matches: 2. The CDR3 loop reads CASSEQGAHQPQHF. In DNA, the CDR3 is TGCGCCAGCAGTGAGCAGGGGGCTCATCAGCCCCAGCATTTT.